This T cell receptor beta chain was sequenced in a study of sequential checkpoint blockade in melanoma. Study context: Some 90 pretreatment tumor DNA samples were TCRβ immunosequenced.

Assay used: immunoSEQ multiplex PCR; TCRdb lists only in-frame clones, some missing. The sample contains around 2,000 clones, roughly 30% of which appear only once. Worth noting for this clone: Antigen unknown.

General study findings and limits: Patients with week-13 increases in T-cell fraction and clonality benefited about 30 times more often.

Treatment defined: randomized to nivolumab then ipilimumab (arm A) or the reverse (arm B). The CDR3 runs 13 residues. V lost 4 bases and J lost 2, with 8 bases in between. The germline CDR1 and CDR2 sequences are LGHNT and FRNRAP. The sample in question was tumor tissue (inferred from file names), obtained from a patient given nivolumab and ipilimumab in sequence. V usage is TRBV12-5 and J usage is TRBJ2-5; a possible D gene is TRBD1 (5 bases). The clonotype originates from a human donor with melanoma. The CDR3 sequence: CASGYDSQETQYF. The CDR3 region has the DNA TGTGCTAGTGGTTACGACAGTCAAGAGACCCAGTACTTC.